A single sample gave rise to the 9 T cell receptor beta chains below, sequenced in a study of technical replicates of blood from several donors. The data were produced by immunoSEQ multiplex PCR, yet TCRdb's version contains in-frame clones alone and is incomplete. The sample yields some 91,000 clones, almost 96% seen once. Sequenced sample: T cells isolated from PBMCs. The receptors were gathered from a human donor in good health.

The gene calls are TRBV5-4 and TRBJ1-6; 7 nucleotides match TRBD1. The germline V gene encodes CDR1 SGHNT and CDR2 YYREEE (reference sequence). Trimming at V came to 0 bases and at J to 6 bases, leaving 9 bases not matched to a gene. The CDR3 has 17 residues. In DNA form, the CDR3 reads TGTGCCAGCAGCTTGGGGCCCAGACAGGGTGGTAATTCACCCCTCCACTTT. Translating it yields CASSLGPRQGGNSPLHF.

The table lists this clone with a few counts. In nucleotides, the CDR3 is TGCGCCAGCAGCCTAACAGGCGAAGCTAATGAAAAACTGTTTTTT. This encodes CASSLTGEANEKLFF. The rearrangement links TRBV5-1 to TRBJ1-4, with D perhaps TRBD1 (5 bases). Germline values: CDR1 SGHRS, CDR2 YFSETQ. The length of the CDR3 is 15 residues. Trimming pared 4 bases from V and 3 bases from J, leaving 13 bases between.

CDR3 DNA sequence: TGTGCCAGCAGCTTGGCGGGACAGGGGATTGCTCTGGATACGCAGTATTTT. It encodes CASSLAGQGIALDTQYF. The chain joins TRBV5-5 to TRBJ2-3; the match to TRBD1 covers 10 bases. The CDR3 is made up of 17 amino acids. With V trimmed by 0 bases and J by 6 bases, 10 bases remained unmatched. The germline CDR1 and CDR2 sequences are SGHKS and YYEKEE (reference sequence).

The rearrangement links TRBV6-5 to TRBJ2-5; TRBD1 aligns across 7 bases. Germline lookup yields CDR1 MNHEY and CDR2 SVGAGI. Trimming cost V 6 bases and J 4 bases; bases outside gene matches: 11. There are 15 residues in the CDR3. The CDR3 region is CASRRQGIFGETQYF. CDR3 DNA: TGTGCCAGCAGGAGACAGGGAATTTTTGGAGAGACCCAGTACTTC.

The chain couples TRBV6-1 to TRBJ2-7; D is perhaps TRBD1 (6 bases). Trimming removed 4 bases from V and 9 bases from J, with 31 bases in between. The length of the CDR3 is 18 residues. Germline lookup yields CDR1 MNHNS and CDR2 SASEGT. This chain's CDR3 is CASSALQGTFENILGQYF. The CDR3 DNA follows: TGTGCCAGCAGTGCCCTTCAGGGGACGTTCGAGAATATCCTAGGGCAGTACTTC.

The chain uses TRBV2 and TRBJ2-3, with 10 bases that match TRBD1. The V gene end was trimmed by 6 bases and the J gene end by 6 bases; junction bases not matched to a gene: 9. CDR1 and CDR2 (germline): SNHLY, FYNNEI. The CDR3 length is 15 residues. CDR3 sequence reads: CASSEDRGVTDTQYF. CDR3 DNA: TGTGCCAGCAGCGAGGACAGGGGGGTCACGGATACGCAGTATTTT.

The chain joins TRBV18 to TRBJ1-1; the match to TRBD1 covers 10 bases. V shed 7 bases and J 4 bases; nucleotides not matched to a gene: 15. CDR1 KGHSH and CDR2 LQKENI come from the germline V gene. The CDR3 length is 17 residues. CDR3 loop: CASFTYLPGQGSTEAFF. In DNA, the CDR3 is TGTGCCAGCTTTACTTACCTGCCGGGACAGGGGAGCACTGAAGCTTTCTTT.

This clone was seen just once. This chain links TRBV2 with TRBJ1-4, with TRBD1 identical over 8 bases. Losses at the gene ends were 6 bases for V and 4 bases for J; bases not matched to a gene: 10. Looked up from germline, CDR1 is SNHLY and CDR2 is FYNNEI. CDR3 length equals 16 residues. The chain's CDR3 is CASSMDREGGNEKLFF. Written as DNA, the CDR3 is TGTGCCAGCAGCATGGACAGGGAGGGGGGTAATGAAAAACTGTTTTTT.

This chain links TRBV6-1 with TRBJ1-5; 9 bases match TRBD1. Per the germline V gene, CDR1 is MNHNS and CDR2 is SASEGT. With 5 bases clipped from V and 11 bases from J, the junction kept 7 bases outside the gene matches. The CDR3 runs 13 residues. The CDR3: CASSLGQGQSQHF. CDR3 nucleotide sequence: TGTGCCAGCAGTTTAGGACAGGGGCAGTCCCAGCATTTT.